These 20 T cell receptor beta chains originate from one sample sequenced in a study of blood T cell repertoires in COVID-19 (TCRdb year 2020). Library creation used the immunoSEQ multiplex PCR assay. Here the immuneACCESS table is served through TCRdb, limited to in-frame sequences with V and J called. Missing clones are a known gap in these copies; in checked studies unresolved V genes cover under half, and the rest lacks a known reason. Across this sample there are roughly 140,000 clones, with about 82% seen only once. The top ten hold roughly 2.9% of the sample. Sequenced sample: peripheral blood. The receptors stem from a woman in her forties with active or convalescent COVID-19.

CDR3 DNA sequence: TGTGCCAGCAGTGGCAGGACAGGGGTCAGCAATCAGCCCCAGCATTTT. It encodes CASSGRTGVSNQPQHF. This chain connects TRBV6-1 to TRBJ1-5; 9 positions agree with TRBD1. J was trimmed by 1 base and V by 4 bases; bases with no gene match: 5. Germline values: CDR1 MNHNS, CDR2 SASEGT. The CDR3 contains 16 residues.

V and J are TRBV6-2 or TRBV6-3 and TRBJ2-2, with a possible D match to TRBD1 (6 bases). V was trimmed by 4 bases and J by 0 bases, leaving 9 bases between them. The CDR3 is 15 amino acids. Germline values: CDR1 MNHEY, CDR2 SVGEGT. The CDR3 loop is CASSLNRANTGELFF. The CDR3 coding sequence is TGTGCCAGCAGTTTGAACAGGGCGAACACCGGGGAGCTGTTTTTT.

The chain carries TRBV6-5 and TRBJ1-2; D is ambiguous. Between the trimmed V and J ends, which lost 8 bases and 1 base, there was a span of 11 bases. Germline lookup yields CDR1 MNHEY and CDR2 SVGAGI. There are 13 residues in the CDR3. The CDR3 spells CASYSTLNYGYTF. The DNA for the CDR3 is TGTGCCAGCTATTCGACACTTAACTATGGCTACACCTTC.

The sample holds a few counts of this clone. This sequence joins TRBV7-9 and TRBJ2-1, with no clear D. V shed 0 bases and J shed 7 bases, with 7 bases lying between them. CDR1 and CDR2 from the germline V gene are SEHNR and FQNEAQ (reference sequence). The CDR3 runs 13 residues. The CDR3 nucleotides are TGTGCCAGCAGCTTAGCCCTGGAGAATGAGCAGTTCTTC. This translates into CASSLALENEQFF.

J is TRBJ1-2 and V is TRBV27; 7 bases align to TRBD1. Germline values: CDR1 MNHEY, CDR2 SMNVEV (reference sequence). The CDR3 contains 16 residues. The J segment lost 3 bases and the V segment lost 2 bases, leaving 9 bases of the junction unmatched. CDR3 sequence reads: CASSLRGRQGDYGYTF. In DNA, the CDR3 is TGTGCCAGCAGTTTAAGGGGGCGGCAGGGGGACTATGGCTACACCTTC.

The V call is TRBV19, the J call TRBJ2-7; TRBD1 is a possible D gene (6 bases). CDR1 LNHDA and CDR2 SQIVND come from the germline V gene (reference sequence). Trimming left V 3 bases short and J 12 bases short, with 15 bases between. The CDR3 contains 12 residues. The CDR3 region is CASSIGQSEVYF. The CDR3 DNA reads TGTGCCAGTAGTATCGGACAGTCCGAGGTGTACTTC.

The V gene is TRBV9, the J gene TRBJ2-7; 7 nucleotides line up with TRBD2. The CDR3 is made up of 15 amino acids. CDR1 is SGDLS, CDR2 YYNGEE, per germline. Trimming removed 3 bases from V and 2 bases from J; junction bases left unmatched: 8. In DNA, the CDR3 is TGTGCCAGCAGCGCCCTGAGCGGGGCCCCCTACGAGCAGTACTTC. Protein product: CASSALSGAPYEQYF.

This sequence joins TRBV5-4 and TRBJ2-2; 11 bases map to TRBD1. The CDR3 covers 16 residues. Trimming removed 6 bases from V and 5 bases from J; junction bases left unmatched: 9. Germline assignment: CDR1 SGHNT and CDR2 YYREEE (reference sequence). The CDR3 region has the DNA TGTGCCAGCACCGACATGGGGACAGGGGGGACCGGGGAGCTGTTTTTT. This gives the protein CASTDMGTGGTGELFF.

The CDR3 nucleotides read TGTGCCAGCAGTTACGGGGCGACAGCCGCAACTAATGAAAAACTGTTTTTT. This translates into CASSYGATAATNEKLFF. The chain links TRBV6-2 or TRBV6-3 to TRBJ1-4; a possible D gene is TRBD1 (5 bases). V gave up 2 bases and J gave up 0 bases, with 13 bases separating them. From germline, CDR1 is MNHEY and CDR2 SVGEGT. The CDR3 has 17 amino acids.

This chain joins TRBV5-8 and TRBJ1-6, with D hard to call. Germline values: CDR1 SGHTS, CDR2 YDEGEE. The CDR3 extends over 14 amino acids. Trimming cost V 5 bases and J 0 bases, with 6 bases left between them. The CDR3 loop reads CASSKSSYNSPLHF. CDR3 bases: TGTGCCAGCAGTAAGAGCTCCTATAATTCACCCCTCCACTTT.

This clone has a handful of counts. This chain links TRBV2 with TRBJ1-5, with TRBD1 matching 7 bases. Germline V gene data show CDR1 as SNHLY and CDR2 as FYNNEI. The CDR3 is 15 amino acids. Trimming took 6 bases from V and 0 from J; bases not matched to a gene: 5. The CDR3 DNA is TGTGCCAGCAGAGGGACAGTGTATAGCAATCAGCCCCAGCATTTT. Amino acids: CASRGTVYSNQPQHF.

V usage is TRBV19 and J usage is TRBJ2-3; 8 bases are shared with TRBD2. This CDR3 has 13 amino acids. Germline CDR1 and CDR2: LNHDA and SQIVND (reference sequence). Unmatched junction bases numbered 3, after V lost 9 bases and J lost 1 base. Here the CDR3 DNA reads TGTGCCAGCGGGGGGGCAGGCACAGATACGCAGTATTTT. Its translation: CASGGAGTDTQYF.

This clone was found once. The chain is built from TRBV19 and TRBJ2-5, with a tentative D call TRBD1 (5 bases). V shed 2 bases and J shed 0 bases, with 13 bases lying between them. Germline V gives CDR1 LNHDA, CDR2 SQIVND (reference sequence). The CDR3 runs to 16 residues. The CDR3 spells CASSILGQPDQETQYF. The CDR3 DNA sequence: TGTGCCAGTAGTATACTGGGGCAGCCGGACCAAGAGACCCAGTACTTC.

The V call is TRBV19, the J call TRBJ2-6; no clear D gene. This CDR3 contains 14 residues. Germline values: CDR1 LNHDA, CDR2 SQIVND (reference sequence). V gave up 6 bases and J gave up 0 bases, with 6 bases separating them. This chain's CDR3 is CASRASSGANVLTF. CDR3 nucleotide sequence: TGTGCCAGTAGAGCCTCCTCTGGGGCCAACGTCCTGACTTTC.

Only one count was recorded for this clone. The chain recombines TRBV13 with TRBJ2-7, with 11 bases fitting TRBD2. Germline V gene sequence: CDR1 PRHDT, CDR2 FYEKMQ (reference sequence). CDR3 size: 15 residues. Unmatched junction bases numbered 3, after V lost 5 bases and J lost 0 bases. Here the CDR3 DNA reads TGTGCCAGCAGCCTTAGCGGGAGGGCCTCCTACGAGCAGTACTTC. It yields the protein CASSLSGRASYEQYF.

This clone was detected only a few times. The chain has TRBV27 and TRBJ2-1, with 7 bases aligning to TRBD2. V dropped 4 bases and J dropped 1; count of bases not matched to a gene: 13. Germline V gene lookup returns CDR1 MNHEY and CDR2 SMNVEV (reference sequence). The CDR3 has 18 amino acids. The CDR3 protein is CASSSFQSLAESYNEQFF. For the CDR3, the DNA is TGTGCCAGCAGTTCATTCCAGTCTCTAGCGGAGTCCTACAATGAGCAGTTCTTC.

The rearrangement links TRBV6-5 to TRBJ1-5; no definite D call. The CDR3 loop spans 15 amino acids. CDR1 MNHEY and CDR2 SVGAGI come from the germline V gene. Trimming took 0 bases from V and 11 from J, leaving 17 bases between them. This CDR3 reads CASSYSALASTAQHF. CDR3 nucleotide sequence: TGTGCCAGCAGTTACTCGGCCTTAGCGTCAACAGCCCAGCATTTT.

J is TRBJ1-1 and V is TRBV6-2 or TRBV6-3, with D perhaps matching TRBD1 (5 bases). Trimming shortened V by 5 bases and J by 7 bases, and 17 bases separated the two germline ends. Germline values: CDR1 MNHEY, CDR2 SVGEGT. The CDR3 sequence is 14 residues long. The CDR3 DNA is TGTGCCAGCAGTCAAAACAGGAATTACGGTGAAGCTTTCTTT. This encodes CASSQNRNYGEAFF.

This rearrangement joins TRBV5-1 to TRBJ2-7, with 8 bases aligning to TRBD1. The V gene's germline CDR1 is SGHRS and CDR2 YFSETQ. The CDR3 loop spans 15 amino acids. The V segment lost 5 bases and the J segment 1 base; nucleotides outside the gene matches: 8. CDR3 sequence (DNA): TGCGCCAGCAGTTTACCGGGACAGGTATCCTACGAGCAGTACTTC. This encodes CASSLPGQVSYEQYF.

The chain couples TRBV5-4 to TRBJ1-1; no clear D. This CDR3 is built from 14 residues. Between the trimmed V and J ends, which lost 10 bases and 0 bases, there was a span of 16 bases. Per the germline V gene, CDR1 is SGHNT and CDR2 is YYREEE (reference sequence). CDR3 in DNA: TGTGCCGGCCGTTCGGCGACTATGAACACTGAAGCTTTCTTT. This encodes CAGRSATMNTEAFF. The entire variable domain, with the rest obtained from reference TRBV5-4 and TRBJ1-1, is as follows: ETGVTQSPTHLIKTRGQQVTLRCSSQSGHNTVSWYQQALGQGPQFIFQYYREEENGRGNFPPRFSGLQFPNYSSELNVNALELDDSALYLCAGRSATMNTEAFFGQGTRLTVV.